The 2 T cell receptor beta chains below were found in one sample sequenced in a study of tumor and adjacent non-tumor tissue in lung cancer. The library came from three nested PCR rounds adapted from ARM-PCR protocols. One entry per CDR3 protein results from TCRdb running MiXCR on the multiplex PCR reads. The data hold under 250,000 distinct CDR3 sequences, with about 71% observed a single time. No cell sorting was done before RNA was extracted from the tissue. Sequenced sample: lung tumor tissue. All receptors come from a man aged 60 to 75 with non-small cell lung cancer.

Details on this clonotype: A much larger clone differs from this one at a single base, so this may be a read error. The genes are TRBV20-1 and TRBJ2-7; weak D call: TRBD1 (6 bases). The CDR3 runs 14 residues. Germline lookup yields CDR1 DFQATT and CDR2 SNEGSKA (reference sequence). Here the CDR3 DNA reads TGCAGTGCTGAAGACAGGACCACCTACTACGAGCGGTACTTC. Translating it yields CSAEDRTTYYERYF.

Notes on this clonotype: The germline gene is not matched at one end of the junction; a read error may be the cause. The gene calls are TRBV6-5 and TRBJ2-3, with 9 bases that match TRBD2. Looked up from germline, CDR1 is MNHEY and CDR2 is SVGAGI. CDR3 length: 13 residues. The chain's CDR3 is CASSFGLATEQYF. CDR3 nucleotide sequence: TGTGCCAGCAGTTTTGGACTAGCGACCGAGCAGTACTTT.